This T cell receptor (beta chain) is from a study of T cells expressing NK-cell markers. Looked up from germline, CDR1 is SGHTA and CDR2 is FQGNSA. The CDR3 sequence is 16 residues long. Reanalyzing the 5' RACE reads, TCRdb keeps one entry per CDR3 protein, without DNA. The repertoire table contains 440,000 or so distinct CDR3 sequences. The chain has TRBV7-2 and TRBJ2-3; TCRdb's D gene call, TRBD1, goes unchecked for lack of DNA. The receptor comes from a woman aged 18 to 75 in good health. The sequencing input was blood T cells: a sorted CD56 or NKG2C T cell subset, CD4+ or CD8+ T cells, or bulk PBMC T cells (not recorded which). The CDR3 loop reads CASSPTRTGGSDTQYF.